This T cell receptor beta chain was captured by sequencing in a study of T cell repertoires in cytomegalovirus infection. Background on the study: In public TCR beta signatures, there were indications of both CMV infection and matching HLA type.

In TCRdb, the reads were re-called with MiXCR into one record per CDR3 protein. The table includes around 630,000 distinct CDR3 sequences, about 24% detected once. Regarding the study as a whole: Cumulative public TCR beta family frequency identified carriers of CMV plus the relevant HLA. Within the response measured ex vivo, HLA-C-restricted CMV-specific TCR beta clonotypes were dominant.

Of note for this clonotype: The antigen remains unidentified.

V was trimmed by 2 bases and J by 5 bases, leaving 7 bases between them. Germline V gene lookup returns CDR1 SGHTA and CDR2 FQGTGA. The CDR3 runs 13 residues. The rearrangement links TRBV7-3 to TRBJ1-5, with D uncertain. Material for sequencing was CD8+ T cells from PBMCs. The source is a human donor in good health (CMV status not recorded). Some clones in this sample may be carry-over from other donors' samples. In DNA, the CDR3 is TGTGCCAGCAGCTTAGGTGCGGATCAGCCCCAGCATTTT. As protein: CASSLGADQPQHF.